The present TCR beta chain was sequenced within a study of control samples from healthy donors and cancer patients. This clone has a single count. The assay was immunoSEQ multiplex PCR, and TCRdb's table has in-frame clones only and misses some. This sample has approximately 140,000 clones; 93% occur once, and the top ten carry more than 4.5%. Germline lookup yields CDR1 MDHEN and CDR2 SYDVKM. The CDR3 length is 15 residues. Unmatched junction bases numbered 12, after V lost 6 bases and J lost 8 bases. V and J are TRBV28 and TRBJ1-4, with TRBD1 identical over 7 bases. This receptor was obtained from a young man in good health. The sequencing input was blood. This chain's CDR3 is CASSNTGQLWEKLFF. The CDR3 nucleotides read TGTGCCAGCAGCAACACGGGACAGTTATGGGAAAAACTGTTTTTT.